The 21 T cell receptor beta chains below come from one sample, sequenced in a study of T cells in Graves' hyperthyroidism and ophthalmopathy. The investigators amplified TCR beta CDR3 regions from RNA transcripts. HTBI primers drove first-round RT-PCR of the TCR CDR3. Using its own MiXCR run on the multiplex PCR reads, TCRdb lists one record per CDR3 protein. The sample consists of approximately 600,000 distinct CDR3 sequences, around 15% of them appearing once. Sequenced sample: blood. The receptor set was obtained from a woman aged 25-40 years with Graves' hyperthyroidism.

In this sample, this clonotype turned up many times. V is TRBV11-3 and J is TRBJ2-3, with 8 bases lining up with TRBD1. From germline, CDR1 is SGHNT and CDR2 YENEEA. Trimming took 3 bases from V and 5 from J; bases not matched to a gene: 4. The CDR3 is 14 amino acids. The DNA of the CDR3 is TGTGCCAGCAGCTTCAGGGGGCGTGAAGATACGCAGTATTTT. Encoded protein: CASSFRGREDTQYF.

This clonotype was observed many times. This chain uses TRBV11-2 with TRBJ2-3; 9 bases map to TRBD2. The CDR3 contains 17 residues. Trimming at V came to 1 base and at J to 5 bases, leaving 10 bases not matched to a gene. Per the germline V gene, CDR1 is SGHAT and CDR2 is FQNNGV. The DNA of the CDR3 is TGTGCCAGCAGCTTAGTCGCTCTAGCGGGATCAGGAGATACGCAGTATTTT. Translation gives CASSLVALAGSGDTQYF.

This clonotype was recorded at least ten times. CDR3 bases: TGTGCCAGCAGGTACACCGCGCGCGAGCAGTACTTC. Translated: CASRYTAREQYF. The chain is built from TRBV6-1 and TRBJ2-7; D gene unclear. CDR1 and CDR2 from the germline V gene are MNHNS and SASEGT. This CDR3 has 12 residues. Trimming took 6 bases from V and 6 from J, leaving 12 bases between them.

V and J are TRBV11-2 and TRBJ2-7, with 12 bases fitting TRBD2. V shed 3 bases, J shed 2 bases, and the junction held 11 bases outside the gene matches. The germline V gene encodes CDR1 SGHAT and CDR2 FQNNGV. This CDR3 region has 18 residues. The DNA of the CDR3 is TGTGCCAGCAGCTTTGGAGCTAGCGGGAGGGTGGGGCCCTACGAGCAGTACTTC. It yields the protein CASSFGASGRVGPYEQYF.

This chain connects TRBV20-1 to TRBJ2-4; 16 bases map to TRBD2. CDR1 is DFQATT and CDR2 is SNEGSKA in the germline V gene (reference sequence). The CDR3 spans 16 residues. J lost 8 bases, V lost 1 base, and 5 bases had no gene match. The CDR3 sequence: CSARVGTSGRGDIQYF. CDR3 in DNA: TGCAGTGCTAGAGTGGGGACTAGCGGGAGGGGCGACATTCAGTACTTC.

This clonotype has ten or more counts. This sequence joins TRBV2 and TRBJ2-3, with 8 nucleotides matching TRBD1. The CDR3 has 16 amino acids. The junction had 9 bases not matched to a gene; V was cut back by 4 bases and J by 3 bases. Per the germline V gene, CDR1 is SNHLY and CDR2 is FYNNEI. The CDR3 DNA sequence: TGTGCCAGCAGTGCCCCCGGACAGGGATGGACAGATACGCAGTATTTT. Translating it yields CASSAPGQGWTDTQYF.

This clonotype showed up just once. The CDR3 DNA reads TGTGCCTGGAGGTTCGCAAAGGGCAGGGGGCCGAACAATGAGCAGTTCTTC. Its protein is CAWRFAKGRGPNNEQFF. V is TRBV30 and J is TRBJ2-1, with TRBD1 matching over 8 bases. After removal of 3 bases from V and 5 bases from J, the junction contained 15 bases not matched to a gene. This CDR3 contains 17 residues. Germline CDR1 GTSNPN, CDR2 SVGIG (reference sequence).

This clonotype was recorded many times. The rearrangement uses TRBV12-3 or TRBV12-4 and TRBJ1-5; D is unresolved. There are 12 residues in the CDR3. V gave up 3 bases and J gave up 7 bases, with 7 bases separating them. The CDR3 coding sequence is TGTGCCAGCAGTTTCCCCCAACAGCCCCAGCATTTT. Translation gives CASSFPQQPQHF.

In its sample, this clonotype was seen many times. The chain links TRBV27 to TRBJ2-5, with D possibly TRBD2 on 5 matching bases. Germline V gene lookup returns CDR1 MNHEY and CDR2 SMNVEV (reference sequence). This CDR3 spans 15 amino acids. Trimming took off 0 bases at V and 5 bases at J, with 13 bases between the two ends. DNA for the CDR3: TGTGCCAGCAGTTTATCGCAACAGCGCGGGGAGACCCAGTACTTC. This sequence encodes CASSLSQQRGETQYF.

This clonotype was detected many times. V is TRBV12-3 or TRBV12-4 and J is TRBJ2-1; the match to TRBD1 covers 9 bases. The CDR3 consists of 16 residues. Trimming removed 0 bases from V and 5 bases from J; junction bases left unmatched: 5. The CDR3 reads CASSLAEGQGHNEQFF. In nucleotides, the CDR3 is TGTGCCAGCAGTTTAGCAGAGGGACAGGGCCACAATGAGCAGTTCTTC.

Concerning this clonotype: This may arise from a read error, as a much more abundant clone is one base away. This chain links TRBV20-1 with TRBJ2-7, with D maybe TRBD2 (6 bases). Germline V CDR1 and CDR2: DFQATT, SNEGSKA (reference sequence). CDR3 size: 11 residues. The V and J ends lost 5 bases and 8 bases respectively, with 13 bases between them. CDR3 DNA sequence: TGCAGTGCTGGGGCGGGGTACCAGCAGTACTTC. Amino acid sequence: CSAGAGYQQYF.

Remarks on this clonotype: A read error may explain this, as a much larger clone is one base away. This chain links TRBV7-3 with TRBJ2-3, with 7 bases fitting TRBD1. J gave up 7 bases and V 4 bases, and 5 bases lay outside the gene matches. CDR3 size: 13 residues. CDR1 is SGHTA and CDR2 is FQGTGA in the germline V gene. The chain's CDR3 is CASSSIGGNTQYF. The CDR3 DNA follows: TGTGCCAGCAGCTCGATAGGGGGCAATACGCAGTATTTT.

This CDR3 is CASSLQRGTDTQYF. In DNA form, the CDR3 reads TGTGCCAGCAGTTTGCAAAGAGGGACAGATACGCAGTATTTT. The chain combines TRBV12-3 or TRBV12-4 with TRBJ2-3, with D maybe TRBD2 (5 bases). This CDR3 is 14 amino acids long. Trimming took 3 bases from V and 3 from J, leaving 10 bases between them.

The sample holds a few counts of this clonotype. The chain has TRBV7-2 and TRBJ1-2; the match to TRBD1 covers 7 bases. Germline CDR1 is SGHTA and CDR2 is FQGNSA. The CDR3 totals 16 residues. The trim removed 1 base at V and 4 bases at J, leaving 9 bases unmatched. Here the CDR3 reads CASSLVGSGGTYGYTF. The CDR3 nucleotides read TGTGCCAGCAGCTTAGTAGGCTCAGGGGGTACCTATGGCTACACCTTC.

The V and J genes are TRBV20-1 and TRBJ2-7, with TRBD2 as a possible D gene (6 bases). The germline gives CDR1 DFQATT, CDR2 SNEGSKA (reference sequence). This CDR3 region has 15 residues. V dropped 3 bases and J dropped 3 bases, with 18 bases sitting between them. CDR3 amino acids: CSARPLRGTYYEQYF. The CDR3, as DNA: TGCAGTGCTAGGCCCCTCCGCGGGACTTACTACGAGCAGTACTTC.

This clonotype has ten or more counts. The V gene is TRBV7-9, the J gene TRBJ2-7, with 10 bases matching TRBD2. This CDR3 has 15 residues. Germline V lookup: CDR1 SEHNR, CDR2 FQNEAQ (reference sequence). V trimming: 5 bases; J trimming: 0 bases; junction bases outside the gene matches: 4. The chain's CDR3 is CASSDSGRPSYEQYF. CDR3 in DNA: TGTGCCAGCAGCGATAGCGGGAGGCCCTCCTACGAGCAGTACTTC. The whole variable domain, filled in from reference TRBV7-9 and TRBJ2-7, reads DTGVSQNPRHKITKRGQNVTFRCDPISEHNRLYWYRQTLGQGPEFLTYFQNEAQLEKSRLLSDRFSAERPKGSFSTLEIQRTEQGDSAMYLCASSDSGRPSYEQYFGPGTRLTVT.

This clonotype appeared many times. This sequence joins TRBV29-1 and TRBJ2-1, with 10 positions matching TRBD2. The CDR3 spans 14 residues. Germline trimming cut 7 bases from V and 7 bases from J; bases unmatched to any gene: 10. The germline gives CDR1 SQVTM, CDR2 ANQGSEA. CDR3 nucleotide sequence: TGCAGCGCCGAGGGTAGCGGGAGGCTGAATGAGCAGTTCTTC. Its protein product is CSAEGSGRLNEQFF.

Turning to this clonotype: Mismatch with germline at one junction end may stem from a read error. V gene TRBV20-1 combines with J gene TRBJ2-7; tentatively, D is TRBD1 (5 bases). Germline CDR1 DFQATT, CDR2 SNEGSKA (reference sequence). This CDR3 is built from 14 residues. For the CDR3, the DNA is TGCAATGCTAGGACCAGGGTTGCGGAGTACGAGCAGTACTTC. Translation: CNARTRVAEYEQYF.

The V gene is TRBV15, the J gene TRBJ2-3, with no clear D. The CDR3 runs to 16 residues. Germline V lookup: CDR1 LNHNV, CDR2 YYDKDF (reference sequence). V lost 8 bases, J lost 0 bases, and 18 bases lay in between. CDR3 region: CATGINRAPSTDTQYF. The CDR3 DNA reads TGTGCCACCGGCATCAATCGGGCGCCGAGCACAGATACGCAGTATTTT.

This clonotype was recorded at least ten times. This chain uses TRBV20-1 with TRBJ2-3; D possibly corresponds to TRBD1 (6 bases). V was cut by 6 bases and J by 0 bases, with 16 bases left in between. CDR1 is DFQATT and CDR2 is SNEGSKA in the germline V gene (reference sequence). The CDR3 contains 15 residues. CDR3 coding DNA: TGCAGTGCCAGCACTGGACAGTATAGCACAGATACGCAGTATTTT. Translated: CSASTGQYSTDTQYF.

The chain couples TRBV5-4 to TRBJ2-7; D is ambiguous. CDR1 SGHNT and CDR2 YYREEE come from the germline V gene (reference sequence). The V and J ends lost 3 bases and 6 bases respectively, with 10 bases between them. There are 12 residues in the CDR3. CDR3 loop: CASSWHPGEQYF. The CDR3 bases are TGTGCCAGCAGCTGGCACCCTGGCGAGCAGTACTTC.